This is a list of T cell receptor beta chains from one sample in a study of blood T cell repertoires in COVID-19. Clones were sequenced by immunoSEQ multiplex PCR, and TCRdb holds only the in-frame ones, with some missing. The repertoire holds roughly 120,000 clones, with about 85% as singletons. Specimen: peripheral blood. The receptor source for this set is a man aged 35 to 55 with acute or convalescent COVID-19. CDR3s include the opening cysteine and the closing phenylalanine or tryptophan. Each record gives: J gene, V gene, D gene, CDR3 DNA, CDR3 protein. The D gene is left open where the match is weak.

>TRBJ1-1|TRBV9|-
TGTGCCAGCAGCGTACGGGAGAACACTGAAGCTTTCTTT
CASSVRENTEAFF
>TRBJ2-7|TRBV9|-
TGTGCCAGCAGCTTTAGCTCCTACGAGCAGTACTTC
CASSFSSYEQYF
>TRBJ1-2|TRBV5-4|TRBD1
TGTGCCAGCACCCCAGGGACAGAATATGGCTACACCTTC
CASTPGTEYGYTF
>TRBJ2-7|TRBV4-2|-
TGTGCCAGCAGCCTCCTGAGGGGGAGCTCCTACGAGCAGTACTTC
CASSLLRGSSYEQYF
>TRBJ2-7|TRBV7-2|TRBD2
TGTGCCAGCAGCTTCGGGACTAACTACGAGCAGTACTTC
CASSFGTNYEQYF
>TRBJ2-7|TRBV19|-
TGTGCCAGTAGTTCGGGACATCCCTACGAGCAGTACTTC
CASSSGHPYEQYF
>TRBJ1-4|TRBV2|-
TGTGCCAGCAGCCCTCTAGGGGGTGAAAAACTGTTTTTT
CASSPLGGEKLFF
>TRBJ2-5|TRBV12-3/TRBV12-4|-
TGTGCCAGCAGGAAACCCACACAAGAGACCCAGTACTTC
CASRKPTQETQYF
>TRBJ1-3|TRBV7-2|-
TGTGCCAGCAGCTTAGAACTGGCTGGAAACACCATATATTTT
CASSLELAGNTIYF
>TRBJ1-2|TRBV7-9|-
TGTGCCAGCAGCTTACTAGACAGCTATGGCTACACCTTC
CASSLLDSYGYTF
>TRBJ1-5|TRBV18|TRBD1
TGTGCCAGCTCACCGACAGGGGGCGGGGGATATCAGCCCCAGCATTTT
CASSPTGGGGYQPQHF
>TRBJ2-5|TRBV15|-
TGTGCCACCAGCAGAGATCCCGCTAGCCAGACCCAGTACTTC
CATSRDPASQTQYF
>TRBJ1-2|TRBV12-5|-
TGTGCTAGTGGTCCCGACAGAGATAACTATGGCTACACCTTC
CASGPDRDNYGYTF
>TRBJ2-7|TRBV7-8|TRBD1
TGTGCCAGCAGCTGGGACAGGTCTTCCTACGAGCAGTACTTC
CASSWDRSSYEQYF